The entry that follows covers one T cell receptor (beta chain) sequence. Its antigen remains unknown. The germline V gene encodes CDR1 MNHEY and CDR2 SVGEGT. Between the trimmed V and J ends, which lost 6 bases and 0 bases, there was a span of 24 bases. The CDR3 length is 20 residues. This sample was taken from a study of CD8 T cells in Susac syndrome. Purification of the CD8+ and CD4+ T cells relied on negative isolation, and TEMRA cells underwent FACS enrichment. Study-level results: Clonal expansion was not seen in any Susac syndrome CD4+ T cell repertoire. As the study acknowledged, the number of individuals in its TCR sequencing and HLA analysis was relatively small.

Reverse transcription of about 0.45 to 1 ug RNA used random hexamers. TCRdb used MiXCR to reprocess the immunoSEQ multiplex PCR reads, holding one entry per CDR3 protein. Of 210,000 or so distinct CDR3 sequences detected, about 94% appear once; the ten largest clones hold about 0.14%. Sequencing input: CD4+ T cells from PBMCs. This TCR came from a human donor with Susac syndrome. The V call is TRBV6-2 or TRBV6-3, the J call TRBJ2-6, with a possible D match to TRBD2 (5 bases). DNA for the CDR3: TGTGCCAGCAGGTTCCCCGGGGTAGCCGGGTTTGGCTCTGGGGCCAACGTCCTGACTTTC. It codes for CASRFPGVAGFGSGANVLTF.